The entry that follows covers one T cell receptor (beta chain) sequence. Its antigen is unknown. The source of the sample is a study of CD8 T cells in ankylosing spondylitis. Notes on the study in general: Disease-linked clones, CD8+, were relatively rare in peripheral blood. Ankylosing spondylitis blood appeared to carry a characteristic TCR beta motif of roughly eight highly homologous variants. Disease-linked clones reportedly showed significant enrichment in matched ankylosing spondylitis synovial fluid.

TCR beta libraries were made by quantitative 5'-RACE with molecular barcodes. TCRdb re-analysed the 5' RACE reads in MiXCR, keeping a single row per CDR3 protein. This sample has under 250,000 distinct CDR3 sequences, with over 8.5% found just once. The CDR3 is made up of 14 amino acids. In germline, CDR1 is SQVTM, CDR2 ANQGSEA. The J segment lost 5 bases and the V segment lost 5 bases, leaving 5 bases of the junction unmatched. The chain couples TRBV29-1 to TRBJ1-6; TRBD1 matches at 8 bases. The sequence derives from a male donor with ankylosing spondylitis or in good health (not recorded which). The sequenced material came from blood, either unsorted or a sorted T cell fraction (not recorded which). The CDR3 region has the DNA TGCAGCGTTCGTGGGACAGGAAATAATTCACCCCTCCACTTT. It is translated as CSVRGTGNNSPLHF.